This passage covers 7 T cell receptor beta chains from one sample sequenced in a study of T-cell reconstitution after alpha-beta-depleted transplantation in children. Unique molecular identifiers were used in preparing the TCRbeta library. TCRdb redid the calling of the PCR reads with MiXCR, one entry per CDR3 protein. The table includes about a million distinct CDR3 sequences, about 29% detected once. The input for sequencing was PBMCs, mostly from graft donor cells, taken 360 days after TCRalphabeta/CD19-depleted stem cell transplant. These receptors were taken from a boy less than two years old who had a stem cell transplant for SCID, so the T cells may come from the graft donor.

In its sample, this clonotype was seen many times. The rearrangement uses TRBV29-1 and TRBJ2-7; 9 positions agree with TRBD1. Trimming cost V 4 bases and J 4 bases; bases outside gene matches: 2. The CDR3 is made up of 12 amino acids. CDR1 SQVTM and CDR2 ANQGSEA come from the germline V gene. The CDR3 sequence: CSVAGQGYEQYF. As DNA, the CDR3 is TGCAGCGTTGCGGGACAGGGTTACGAGCAGTACTTC.

On this clonotype: A read error may account for a junction end that differs from germline. This chain connects TRBV29-1 to TRBJ1-2, with no clear D. The germline V gene encodes CDR1 SQVTM and CDR2 ANQGSEA. The CDR3 sequence is 8 residues long. CDR3 in DNA: TGCAGCGTTGAGGGTCACGCCTTC. Protein: CSVEGHAF.

This clonotype was counted only a few times. This rearrangement joins TRBV7-9 to TRBJ2-3; tentatively, D is TRBD1 (6 bases). Germline V CDR1 and CDR2: SEHNR, FQNEAQ (reference sequence). V lost 1 base, J lost 1 base, and 9 bases lay in between. This CDR3 spans 15 amino acids. The CDR3 loop reads CASSLGYRGTDTQYF. DNA of the CDR3: TGTGCCAGCAGCTTAGGTTACAGGGGCACAGATACGCAGTATTTT.

The gene calls are TRBV4-3 and TRBJ2-2; D is possibly TRBD2 (6 bases). Germline CDR1 and CDR2: LGHNA and YSLEER. CDR3 size: 15 residues. Trimming left V 1 base short and J 6 bases short, with 12 bases between. The CDR3 DNA sequence: TGCGCCAGCAGCCAAGGGGACTTCCTTCCCGGGGAGCTGTTTTTT. Amino acid sequence: CASSQGDFLPGELFF.

The chain uses TRBV4-2 and TRBJ2-7; 10 bases fit TRBD1. The CDR3 runs 12 residues. The germline CDR1 and CDR2 sequences are LGHNA and YNFKEQ. The V gene end was trimmed by 10 bases and the J gene end by 3 bases; junction bases not matched to a gene: 3. The CDR3 reads CATGTGDYEQYF. In DNA, the CDR3 is TGTGCCACCGGGACAGGGGACTACGAGCAGTACTTC.

The J gene is TRBJ1-1, the V gene TRBV7-9; TRBD1 might be the D (6 bases). This CDR3 is built from 12 residues. Germline V gene data show CDR1 as SEHNR and CDR2 as FQNEAQ (reference sequence). V lost 7 bases and J 6 bases, leaving 12 bases between the germline ends. The CDR3 region has the DNA TGTGCCAGCAACAGGGTAATAGCTGAAGCTTTCTTT. This gives the protein CASNRVIAEAFF.

The rearrangement joins TRBV5-1 to TRBJ2-1; weak D call: TRBD1 (5 bases). The CDR3 runs to 14 residues. Germline CDR1 SGHRS, CDR2 YFSETQ. V was pared by 5 bases and J by 5 bases, with 14 bases between. CDR3 DNA sequence: TGCGCCAGCAGTTTCACTGGGGCCAACAATGAGCAGTTCTTC. Protein sequence: CASSFTGANNEQFF.